Following are 29 T cell receptor beta chains from one sample sequenced in a study of shared clonotypes between healthy human individuals. Using immunoSEQ multiplex PCR, the repertoire was profiled, and TCRdb retains in-frame clones only, with some absent. Of approximately 2.5 million clones detected, under 95% appear once; the ten largest clones hold about 0.39%. The sequenced material came from naive CD4+ T cells from PBMCs. Specified subset: CD45RA+ positively selected. The source is a man between 18 and 35 years old in good health. Some clones in this sample may be carry-over from other donors' samples.

This chain links TRBV5-1 with TRBJ2-7; 10 bases fit TRBD1. Germline V lookup: CDR1 SGHRS, CDR2 YFSETQ. The CDR3 runs to 14 residues. Trimming cost V 4 bases and J 7 bases; bases outside gene matches: 8. The CDR3 bases are TGCGCCAGCAGCCTGCCCGGGACAGGGGCGGAGCAGTACTTC. This gives the protein CASSLPGTGAEQYF.

The rearrangement joins TRBV5-8 to TRBJ2-1; 8 nucleotides match TRBD1. The CDR3 has 17 amino acids. The ends lost 3 bases at V and 0 bases at J; junction bases unmatched: 8. In germline, CDR1 is SGHTS, CDR2 YDEGEE. CDR3 residues: CASSYPGQASSYNEQFF. In nucleotides, the CDR3 is TGTGCCAGCAGCTATCCGGGACAGGCAAGCTCCTACAATGAGCAGTTCTTC.

CDR3 in amino acids: CASSISGSRTDTQYF. As DNA, the CDR3 is TGTGCCAGCAGCATCAGCGGGAGTCGAACAGATACGCAGTATTTT. The genes are TRBV9 and TRBJ2-3; 8 bases fit TRBD2. CDR1 is SGDLS, CDR2 YYNGEE, per germline. J gave up 3 bases and V 4 bases, and 7 bases lay outside the gene matches. The CDR3 is 15 residues long.

This chain connects TRBV6-5 to TRBJ2-7; perhaps D is TRBD1 or TRBD2 (5 bases each). Trimming removed 10 bases from V and 0 bases from J, with 16 bases in between. The CDR3 spans 14 residues. Germline V lookup: CDR1 MNHEY, CDR2 SVGAGI. The CDR3 sequence is CATRVQGPSYEQYF. The CDR3 coding sequence is TGTGCCACGCGGGTGCAGGGACCCTCCTACGAGCAGTACTTC.

This chain joins TRBV19 and TRBJ2-1, with D maybe TRBD1 (7 bases). Germline CDR1 is LNHDA and CDR2 is SQIVND (reference sequence). Trimming pared 6 bases from V and 2 bases from J, leaving 17 bases between. The CDR3 extends over 16 amino acids. The chain's CDR3 is CASRFRRDSAYNEQFF. The CDR3 DNA is TGTGCCAGTAGATTCCGGCGGGACAGCGCCTACAATGAGCAGTTCTTC.

The chain uses TRBV2 and TRBJ2-2, with D unresolved. V was shortened by 8 bases and J by 4 bases, with 11 bases between the two germline ends. Germline CDR1 reads SNHLY; CDR2 reads FYNNEI. The CDR3 consists of 13 residues. In DNA form, the CDR3 reads TGTGCCAGCGGGGTAGTCACCACCGGGGAGCTGTTTTTT. Translated: CASGVVTTGELFF.

Here the CDR3 reads CASSLGANSMKAFF. DNA of the CDR3: TGTGCCAGCAGCTTAGGAGCGAATAGCATGAAAGCTTTCTTT. This chain connects TRBV11-2 to TRBJ1-1; no clear D. The CDR3 extends over 14 amino acids. With 1 base removed from V and 9 bases from J, the gap between germline ends came to 15 bases. Per the germline V gene, CDR1 is SGHAT and CDR2 is FQNNGV.

CDR3 nucleotide sequence: TGCGCCAGCAGCCAAACCCCCAGACAGGGGCCGTGGGGGACTGAAGCTTTCTTT. Amino acids: CASSQTPRQGPWGTEAFF. This sequence joins TRBV5-1 and TRBJ1-1, with 8 positions matching TRBD1. Germline CDR1 SGHRS, CDR2 YFSETQ. V dropped 4 bases and J dropped 5; count of bases not matched to a gene: 19. CDR3 length: 18 amino acids.

The chain employs TRBV29-1 and TRBJ2-3; D is uncertain. V lost 7 bases and J 1 base, leaving 12 bases between the germline ends. The CDR3 runs 13 residues. The germline V gene has CDR1 SQVTM and CDR2 ANQGSEA. The CDR3 sequence: CSAFPHGTDTQYF. Written as DNA, the CDR3 is TGCAGCGCGTTCCCCCACGGCACAGATACGCAGTATTTT.

The chain has TRBV7-8 and TRBJ1-3; 8 nucleotides line up with TRBD1. The CDR3 contains 14 residues. V lost 7 bases, J lost 3 bases, and 5 bases stayed unmatched. Germline CDR1 SGHVS, CDR2 FQNEAQ. CDR3 residues: CASKTGADGNTIYF. The DNA of the CDR3 is TGTGCCAGCAAGACAGGGGCGGATGGAAACACCATATATTTT.

The rearrangement joins TRBV5-1 to TRBJ2-5; D gene uncertain. Trimming pared 5 bases from V and 5 bases from J, leaving 19 bases between. The CDR3 is 15 amino acids. Germline V CDR1 and CDR2: SGHRS, YFSETQ. The CDR3 protein is CASRSSWTTSETQYF. The CDR3 bases are TGCGCCAGCAGGAGCTCATGGACCACCAGCGAGACCCAGTACTTC. The whole variable domain, filled in from reference TRBV5-1 and TRBJ2-5, reads KAGVTQTPRYLIKTRGQQVTLSCSPISGHRSVSWYQQTPGQGLQFLFEYFSETQRNKGNFPGRFSGRQFSNSRSEMNVSTLELGDSALYLCASRSSWTTSETQYFGPGTRLLVL.

J is TRBJ2-1 and V is TRBV27, with 11 positions matching TRBD2. The CDR3 runs 16 residues. Per germline, CDR1 MNHEY and CDR2 SMNVEV (reference sequence). Trimming cost V 3 bases and J 0 bases; bases outside gene matches: 1. CDR3 in DNA: TGTGCCAGCAGTTTTAGCGGGAGGGCCTCCTACAATGAGCAGTTCTTC. Residues: CASSFSGRASYNEQFF.

Of note for this clone: The sample has other DNA sequences that encode this CDR3 too. V is TRBV28 and J is TRBJ1-1; no firm D call. Trimming removed 3 bases from V and 0 bases from J, with 2 bases in between. Per germline, CDR1 MDHEN and CDR2 SYDVKM. This CDR3 has 12 residues. The CDR3 loop reads CASSLLNTEAFF. DNA of the CDR3: TGTGCCAGCAGTTTGTTGAACACTGAAGCTTTCTTT.

This chain connects TRBV15 to TRBJ2-2; the match to TRBD1 covers 12 bases. The CDR3 is 21 amino acids. V shed 2 bases, J shed 8 bases, and the junction held 21 bases outside the gene matches. CDR1 is LNHNV, CDR2 YYDKDF, per germline (reference sequence). CDR3 DNA sequence: TGTGCCACCAGCAGACCCGGGACGGGGTTGGTGGGACAGGGGGCTTCAGGGGAGCTGTTTTTT. Translating gives CATSRPGTGLVGQGASGELFF.

The chain recombines TRBV28 with TRBJ2-2; D gene unclear. CDR1 MDHEN and CDR2 SYDVKM come from the germline V gene. V lost 4 bases and J lost 5, with 5 bases in between. The CDR3 is 12 residues long. CDR3 residues: CASSSWTGELFF. The CDR3 nucleotides are TGTGCCAGCAGTTCCTGGACCGGGGAGCTGTTTTTT.

The chain couples TRBV18 to TRBJ1-1; D remains ambiguous. Germline V gives CDR1 KGHSH, CDR2 LQKENI. This CDR3 is built from 13 residues. With 5 bases removed from V and 1 base from J, the gap between germline ends came to 8 bases. CDR3 amino acids: CASSDQENTEAFF. Here the CDR3 DNA reads TGTGCCAGCTCAGATCAGGAGAACACTGAAGCTTTCTTT.

The J gene is TRBJ2-4, the V gene TRBV9; D is uncertain. Germline V lookup: CDR1 SGDLS, CDR2 YYNGEE. There are 14 residues in the CDR3. Trimming pared 4 bases from V and 1 base from J, leaving 9 bases between. The CDR3 protein is CASSPGVAKNIQYF. The CDR3 region has the DNA TGTGCCAGCAGCCCAGGAGTGGCCAAAAACATTCAGTACTTC. The full variable domain, its missing parts supplied by reference TRBV9 and TRBJ2-4, is DSGVTQTPKHLITATGQRVTLRCSPRSGDLSVYWYQQSLDQGLQFLIQYYNGEERAKGNILERFSAQQFPDLHSELNLSSLELGDSALYFCASSPGVAKNIQYFGAGTRLSVL.

This chain uses TRBV5-1 with TRBJ2-1; D remains ambiguous. The length of the CDR3 is 13 residues. The V gene's germline CDR1 is SGHRS and CDR2 YFSETQ. The V gene lost 2 bases and the J gene lost 8 bases, with 11 bases spanning the gap. The CDR3 DNA sequence: TGCGCCAGCAGCTTACTAATGACGGATGAGCAGTTCTTC. Its translation is CASSLLMTDEQFF. The entire variable domain, with the rest obtained from reference TRBV5-1 and TRBJ2-1, is as follows: KAGVTQTPRYLIKTRGQQVTLSCSPISGHRSVSWYQQTPGQGLQFLFEYFSETQRNKGNFPGRFSGRQFSNSRSEMNVSTLELGDSALYLCASSLLMTDEQFFGPGTRLTVL.

This chain uses TRBV6-5 with TRBJ2-1, with a possible D match to TRBD1 (5 bases). The germline V and J ends were trimmed by 8 bases and 7 bases, with 12 bases remaining between them. The germline V gene encodes CDR1 MNHEY and CDR2 SVGAGI. The CDR3 is made up of 12 amino acids. The CDR3 loop is CASGRQGNEQFF. The DNA of the CDR3 is TGTGCCAGCGGCAGGCAGGGAAATGAGCAGTTCTTC.

In DNA, the CDR3 is TGTGCCAGTAGTATTCCCCTGGGGTTCCCGTACGAGCAGTACTTC. Translated, it gives CASSIPLGFPYEQYF. The rearrangement links TRBV19 to TRBJ2-7; no definite D call. This CDR3 has 15 residues. Deletions cut 3 bases from V and 4 bases from J, with 16 bases between. Germline V gene data show CDR1 as LNHDA and CDR2 as SQIVND (reference sequence).

This chain uses TRBV6-4 with TRBJ2-2; D remains ambiguous. V was pared by 0 bases and J by 1 base, with 9 bases between. This CDR3 comprises 16 residues. Looked up from germline, CDR1 is MRHNA and CDR2 is SNTAGT. CDR3 DNA: TGTGCCAGCAGTGACTCGTTTCAGCTGAACACCGGGGAGCTGTTTTTT. Its protein product is CASSDSFQLNTGELFF.

This chain uses TRBV19 with TRBJ1-3; D unclear. V lost 7 bases to trimming and J lost 0 bases, with 10 bases between them. Germline V gene sequence: CDR1 LNHDA, CDR2 SQIVND (reference sequence). CDR3 length equals 14 residues. CDR3 nucleotide sequence: TGTGCCAGTAATGCCGGGTTCTCTGGAAACACCATATATTTT. Translation gives CASNAGFSGNTIYF.

The CDR3 nucleotides are TGTGCCAGCAGTTTAGGGATGGTGGTCGGTGGCTACACCTTC. It codes for CASSLGMVVGGYTF. The chain is built from TRBV28 and TRBJ1-2; D uncertain. The CDR3 contains 14 residues. V gave up 2 bases and J gave up 7 bases, with 14 bases separating them. Germline CDR1 MDHEN, CDR2 SYDVKM.

The genes are TRBV7-9 and TRBJ2-1, with TRBD2 matching 8 bases. The CDR3 covers 16 residues. Germline CDR1 reads SEHNR; CDR2 reads FQNEAQ (reference sequence). V dropped 5 bases and J dropped 4; count of bases not matched to a gene: 10. The CDR3 region has the DNA TGTGCCAGCAGCGGAACAACTAGCGGAGGTTACAATGAGCAGTTCTTC. This encodes CASSGTTSGGYNEQFF.

This chain joins TRBV7-3 and TRBJ2-2; 7 bases agree with TRBD1. V was pared by 2 bases and J by 1 base, with 4 bases of the junction left unmatched. The germline V gene encodes CDR1 SGHTA and CDR2 FQGTGA. The CDR3 sequence is 16 residues long. The CDR3: CASSLQGTVNTGELFF. DNA for the CDR3: TGTGCCAGCAGCTTACAAGGGACAGTGAACACCGGGGAGCTGTTTTTT.

The chain carries TRBV19 and TRBJ2-3; the D is unclear. The germline CDR1 and CDR2 sequences are LNHDA and SQIVND (reference sequence). The CDR3 consists of 14 residues. V was cut by 3 bases and J by 6 bases, with 13 bases left in between. The DNA of the CDR3 is TGTGCCAGTAGTATCGCAGTGCTCCGGGATACGCAGTATTTT. Its protein is CASSIAVLRDTQYF.

As concerns this clone: The same CDR3 arises from other DNA sequences in this sample as well. The chain has TRBV9 and TRBJ2-3; unclear D gene. Germline CDR1 is SGDLS and CDR2 is YYNGEE. The CDR3 totals 13 residues. Trimming shortened V by 1 base and J by 2 bases, and 5 bases separated the two germline ends. The CDR3 nucleotides are TGTGCCAGCAGCGTACTCAACACAGATACGCAGTATTTT. Amino acids: CASSVLNTDTQYF.

This sequence joins TRBV2 and TRBJ1-2; tentative D call: TRBD1 (6 bases). The CDR3 runs to 12 residues. V lost 5 bases and J 8 bases, leaving 12 bases between the germline ends. The V gene's germline CDR1 is SNHLY and CDR2 FYNNEI. CDR3 nucleotides: TGTGCCAGCAGTTCTACAGGGTACGGCTACACCTTC. Protein product: CASSSTGYGYTF.

A remark on this clone: Other DNA sequences of this sample code for an identical CDR3. This sequence joins TRBV18 and TRBJ2-2; weak D call: TRBD1 (5 bases). Trimming left V 2 bases short and J 3 bases short, with 7 bases between. Germline V CDR1 and CDR2: KGHSH, LQKENI. This CDR3 has 14 amino acids. CDR3 DNA sequence: TGTGCCAGCTCACCAGACAGATACACCGGGGAGCTGTTTTTT. Protein product: CASSPDRYTGELFF.